The 16 T cell receptor beta chains reported below all come from one sample, sequenced in a study of identical twins. TCRdb independently ran MiXCR on the 5' RACE reads; one entry per CDR3 protein. The sample includes around 960,000 distinct CDR3 sequences, over 9% of them seen just once. This same sample was also taken into another study, of yellow fever vaccine responses in identical twins.

The sequenced material came from PBMCs. These TCRs come from a woman under 30 in good health.

This clonotype was seen at least ten times. The chain is built from TRBV15 and TRBJ1-2, with D perhaps TRBD1 (6 bases). Germline V lookup: CDR1 LNHNV, CDR2 YYDKDF (reference sequence). The CDR3 extends over 15 amino acids. V lost 8 bases to trimming and J lost 7 bases, with 23 bases between them. CDR3 bases: TGTGCCACCGCCGCCGAACAGGGATTCGGAGGTGGCTACACCTTC. This gives the protein CATAAEQGFGGGYTF. Using reference TRBV15 and TRBJ1-2 for the parts outside the CDR3, the full variable domain is DAMVIQNPRYQVTQFGKPVTLSCSQTLNHNVMYWYQQKSSQAPKLLFHYYDKDFNNEADTPDNFQSRRPNTSFCFLDIRSPGLGDTAMYLCATAAEQGFGGGYTFGSGTRLTVV.

In its sample, this clonotype was seen a few times. This chain connects TRBV7-2 to TRBJ2-7; TRBD2 agrees at 7 bases. The junction had 14 bases not matched to a gene; V was cut back by 5 bases and J by 4 bases. The CDR3 contains 16 residues. Germline V gene lookup returns CDR1 SGHTA and CDR2 FQGNSA. CDR3 nucleotide sequence: TGTGCCAGCAGCCCAGCCCCGGGACTAATATCATACGAGCAGTACTTC. Protein product: CASSPAPGLISYEQYF.

The chain carries TRBV15 and TRBJ2-3; D possibly corresponds to TRBD1 (6 bases). Germline V gene data show CDR1 as LNHNV and CDR2 as YYDKDF (reference sequence). V lost 3 bases to trimming and J lost 5 bases, with 12 bases between them. This CDR3 comprises 14 residues. CDR3 sequence (DNA): TGTGCCACCAGCAGGGAAAACAGGGAAGATACGCAGTATTTT. Protein sequence: CATSRENREDTQYF.

This clonotype showed up just a few times. The rearrangement joins TRBV6-1 to TRBJ2-3; 9 bases are a match to TRBD1. Per the germline V gene, CDR1 is MNHNS and CDR2 is SASEGT. This CDR3 comprises 15 residues. J gave up 3 bases and V 5 bases, and 6 bases lay outside the gene matches. CDR3 DNA: TGTGCCAGCAGTCGTCCGGGACAGGGTACAGATACGCAGTATTTT. Protein product: CASSRPGQGTDTQYF.

In its sample, this clonotype was seen a few times. The rearrangement links TRBV12-3 or TRBV12-4 to TRBJ2-2, with D maybe TRBD1 (6 bases). V lost 6 bases and J lost 5, with 16 bases in between. The CDR3 loop spans 15 amino acids. CDR3 amino acids: CASRRNPGQTGELFF. The CDR3 nucleotides are TGTGCCAGCAGGCGAAATCCGGGACAAACCGGGGAGCTGTTTTTT.

This clonotype has just a few counts. The CDR3 region has the DNA TGTGCCAGCACCTCCCAGGATGAGCAGTTCTTC. As protein: CASTSQDEQFF. The V gene is TRBV7-2, the J gene TRBJ2-1; D unclear. Germline lookup yields CDR1 SGHTA and CDR2 FQGNSA. The V gene lost 7 bases and the J gene lost 8 bases, with 9 bases spanning the gap. The CDR3 is 11 amino acids. Filled out from reference TRBV7-2 and TRBJ2-1, the complete variable domain reads GAGVSQSPSNKVTEKGKDVELRCDPISGHTALYWYRQSLGQGLEFLIYFQGNSAPDKSGLPSDRFSAERTGGSVSTLTIQRTQQEDSAVYLCASTSQDEQFFGPGTRLTVL.

In its sample, this clonotype was seen a few times. The V gene is TRBV4-1, the J gene TRBJ2-1, with 10 bases lining up with TRBD2. This CDR3 contains 14 residues. J was trimmed by 8 bases and V by 4 bases; bases with no gene match: 5. CDR1 and CDR2 (germline): MGHRA, YSYEKL. DNA of the CDR3: TGCGCCAGCAGCCTCAGCGGGGGGGTCGATGAGCAGTTCTTC. Protein product: CASSLSGGVDEQFF.

This clonotype was observed a handful of times. The chain recombines TRBV20-1 with TRBJ2-7, with 15 bases lining up with TRBD2. CDR3 size: 14 residues. The germline V gene has CDR1 DFQATT and CDR2 SNEGSKA (reference sequence). Trimming at V came to 4 bases and at J to 5 bases, leaving 3 bases not matched to a gene. CDR3 coding DNA: TGCAGTGCTACTGGGACTAGCGGGAGGAACGAGCAGTACTTC. Translated, it gives CSATGTSGRNEQYF.

The V and J genes are TRBV5-1 and TRBJ2-7; 7 bases are a match to TRBD1. The junction had 16 bases not matched to a gene; V was cut back by 4 bases and J by 6 bases. There are 16 residues in the CDR3. Germline CDR1 is SGHRS and CDR2 is YFSETQ. CDR3 amino acids: CASSLNRGPSLREQYF. The CDR3 coding sequence is TGCGCCAGCAGCCTGAACAGGGGACCCTCCTTGCGCGAGCAGTACTTC.

With regard to this clonotype: A much larger clone differs from this one at a single base, so this may be a read error. The DNA for the CDR3 is TGTGCCAGCAGCTTAGCCGAGCAGTACTTC. Residues: CASSLAEQYF. The chain carries TRBV11-2 and TRBJ2-7; unclear D gene. Germline lookup yields CDR1 SGHAT and CDR2 FQNNGV. The V and J ends lost 1 base and 6 bases respectively, with 1 base between them. The CDR3 spans 10 residues.

This clonotype was counted a few times. V usage is TRBV5-6 and J usage is TRBJ2-2; D remains unclear. The CDR3 spans 15 residues. From germline, CDR1 is SGHDT and CDR2 YYEEEE. V was trimmed by 8 bases and J by 0 bases, leaving 14 bases between them. The CDR3 nucleotides read TGTGCCAGTTCTCTTTTAGACACGAACACCGGGGAGCTGTTTTTT. Protein product: CASSLLDTNTGELFF.

This clonotype has only a few counts. This chain joins TRBV10-3 and TRBJ1-2, with D perhaps matching TRBD1 (6 bases). CDR1 and CDR2 from the germline V gene are ENHRY and SYGVKD. This CDR3 comprises 16 residues. V was shortened by 0 bases and J by 5 bases, with 16 bases between the two germline ends. The CDR3 DNA is TGTGCCATCAGTGAGTCATTACTACAGGGTTCGTATGGCTACACCTTC. Protein: CAISESLLQGSYGYTF.

This clonotype was picked up a small number of times. The chain joins TRBV10-3 to TRBJ2-1, with a weak D call TRBD2 (6 bases). The germline CDR1 and CDR2 sequences are ENHRY and SYGVKD. The CDR3 runs 16 residues. V was cut by 3 bases and J by 6 bases, with 18 bases left in between. Written as DNA, the CDR3 is TGTGCCATCAGTGATCCCTCGCGGGGAGATAGCAATGAGCAGTTCTTC. Translating it yields CAISDPSRGDSNEQFF.

V gene TRBV12-3 or TRBV12-4 combines with J gene TRBJ2-6; no clear D gene. The CDR3 consists of 19 residues. Trimming took off 11 bases at V and 0 bases at J, with 26 bases between the two ends. CDR3 in DNA: TGTGCCGTTCTTAGGTTTGGGGTAGGTCCCCTCTCTGGGGCCAACGTCCTGACTTTC. Its translation: CAVLRFGVGPLSGANVLTF.

This chain uses TRBV20-1 with TRBJ2-1, with D possibly being TRBD1 (6 bases). Germline V lookup: CDR1 DFQATT, CDR2 SNEGSKA (reference sequence). CDR3 size: 17 residues. The V and J ends lost 0 bases and 1 base respectively, with 16 bases between them. CDR3 region: CSARDPDRYRSYNEQFF. The CDR3 DNA reads TGCAGTGCTAGAGATCCGGACAGATACCGATCCTACAATGAGCAGTTCTTC.

V and J are TRBV20-1 and TRBJ2-4; TRBD1 agrees at 9 bases. The V gene end was trimmed by 5 bases and the J gene end by 1 base; junction bases not matched to a gene: 0. CDR3 length: 13 residues. The germline CDR1 and CDR2 sequences are DFQATT and SNEGSKA (reference sequence). CDR3 residues: CSAGQGAKNIQYF. The CDR3 nucleotides read TGCAGTGCTGGACAGGGGGCCAAAAACATTCAGTACTTC.